The 10 T cell receptor beta chains given below trace back to one sample, sequenced in a study of beta chain features in type 1 diabetes. Reverse transcribing all isolated RNA meant expressed TCRB transcripts were sequenced. Measured with immunoSEQ multiplex PCR; TCRdb has only the in-frame clones, and not every one. The table records 310,000 or so clones, 11% of them present only once. The material sequenced was naive CD4+ T cells from blood. The origin of the receptors is a woman aged 30 to 39 in good health.

J is TRBJ2-5 and V is TRBV30; D is uncertain. Trimming took off 3 bases at V and 4 bases at J, with 15 bases between the two ends. Per the germline V gene, CDR1 is GTSNPN and CDR2 is SVGIG (reference sequence). The CDR3 has 14 residues. Here the CDR3 DNA reads TGTGCCTGGAGGTCACCTCAGCGAAGAGAGACCCAGTACTTC. The encoded protein is CAWRSPQRRETQYF. The full variable domain, with the rest looked up from reference TRBV30 and TRBJ2-5, is SQTIHQWPATLVQPVGSPLSLECTVEGTSNPNLYWYRQAAGRGLQLLFYSVGIGQISSEVPQNLSASRPQDRQFILSSKKLLLSDSGFYLCAWRSPQRRETQYFGPGTRLLVL.

V and J are TRBV4-1 and TRBJ2-1; 8 nucleotides align to TRBD2. From germline, CDR1 is MGHRA and CDR2 YSYEKL. This CDR3 has 18 residues. With V trimmed by 0 bases and J by 3 bases, 10 bases remained unmatched. The CDR3 spells CASSQEWRIAGIYNEQFF. CDR3 nucleotides: TGCGCCAGCAGCCAAGAATGGAGAATAGCGGGGATCTACAATGAGCAGTTCTTC.

The chain links TRBV5-4 to TRBJ2-5, with D uncertain. The CDR3 runs 12 residues. Germline V gives CDR1 SGHNT, CDR2 YYREEE (reference sequence). Deletions cut 5 bases from V and 5 bases from J, with 10 bases between. The CDR3 here is CASSFREETQYF. CDR3 coding DNA: TGTGCCAGCAGTTTCCGTGAGGAGACCCAGTACTTC. Drawing the rest from reference TRBV5-4 and TRBJ2-5, the complete variable domain is ETGVTQSPTHLIKTRGQQVTLRCSSQSGHNTVSWYQQALGQGPQFIFQYYREEENGRGNFPPRFSGLQFPNYSSELNVNALELDDSALYLCASSFREETQYFGPGTRLLVL.

The rearrangement joins TRBV7-9 to TRBJ2-3; 7 nucleotides match TRBD1. The germline V gene encodes CDR1 SEHNR and CDR2 FQNEAQ (reference sequence). J was trimmed by 12 bases and V by 3 bases; bases with no gene match: 12. The CDR3 has 14 amino acids. CDR3 in DNA: TGTGCCAGCAGCTTTTCAAGGGGGACAGCCGTCCAGTATTTT. This translates into CASSFSRGTAVQYF.

The rearrangement links TRBV11-2 to TRBJ2-1, with D unresolved. Looked up from germline, CDR1 is SGHAT and CDR2 is FQNNGV. The CDR3 loop spans 12 amino acids. V shed 10 bases and J shed 7 bases, with 14 bases lying between them. DNA of the CDR3: TGTGCCACCATGGAGTTAGGTAATGAGCAGTTCTTC. Translating it yields CATMELGNEQFF.

V usage is TRBV7-9 and J usage is TRBJ2-7, with TRBD2 identical over 10 bases. The CDR3 sequence is 13 residues long. V shed 7 bases and J 5 bases; nucleotides not matched to a gene: 5. CDR1 and CDR2 (germline): SEHNR, FQNEAQ (reference sequence). CDR3 DNA sequence: TGTGCCAGCACTACTAGCGGGAACCACGAGCAGTACTTC. This translates into CASTTSGNHEQYF.

The table lists this clone with a few counts. V gene TRBV19 combines with J gene TRBJ2-6; TRBD1 matches 10 bases. The CDR3 runs to 16 residues. The V and J ends lost 10 bases and 0 bases, in that order; junction bases with no gene match: 6. Germline assignment: CDR1 LNHDA and CDR2 SQIVND (reference sequence). CDR3: CATPGQGYSGANVLTF. The CDR3 region has the DNA TGTGCCACTCCGGGACAGGGGTACTCTGGGGCCAACGTCCTGACTTTC.

In this sample, this clone turned up a few times. The rearrangement uses TRBV4-2 and TRBJ1-2; 10 bases map to TRBD1. Germline-derived CDR1 and CDR2 are LGHNA and YNFKEQ. V shed 1 base, J shed 6 bases, and the junction held 5 bases outside the gene matches. This CDR3 has 15 amino acids. CDR3 sequence (DNA): TGTGCCAGCAGCCAAGCGTCGGGACAGGGGAATGGCTACACCTTC. Translated: CASSQASGQGNGYTF.

This clone turned up a few times. The J gene is TRBJ2-5, the V gene TRBV13; 7 bases are a match to TRBD1. Per the germline V gene, CDR1 is PRHDT and CDR2 is FYEKMQ (reference sequence). This CDR3 is 16 amino acids long. J gave up 3 bases and V 5 bases, and 12 bases lay outside the gene matches. The CDR3 DNA follows: TGTGCCAGCAGCCTGGGCCGGACAGGTTGGAAAGAGACCCAGTACTTC. Its protein is CASSLGRTGWKETQYF.

The chain couples TRBV28 to TRBJ2-5; 10 positions match TRBD2. V lost 11 bases and J lost 1; bases outside the gene matches: 7. The CDR3 has 14 amino acids. From germline, CDR1 is MDHEN and CDR2 SYDVKM. CDR3 loop: CAARLAGIQETQYF. CDR3 DNA: TGTGCCGCAAGACTAGCGGGCATCCAAGAGACCCAGTACTTC.